The T cell receptor (beta chain) under discussion was sequenced for a study of PD-1 blockade in mismatch repair-deficient tumors. Looking at the study overall: Patients had approximately 13 mismatch repair-deficient cancer types and were previously treated and progressing.

This clone was counted between two and nine times. The antigen is undetermined. Generated by immunoSEQ multiplex PCR, the TCRdb table keeps only in-frame clones and is missing some. The sample lists 50,000 to 75,000 clones, about nine tenths occurring once. Germline CDR1 SGHDN, CDR2 FVKESK. This CDR3 is 12 amino acids long. V lost 4 bases, J lost 3 bases, and 7 bases lay in between. PCR or immunohistochemistry showed mismatch repair deficiency in every enrolled patient. Three pembrolizumab responders had their TCRs sequenced. Findings of the study overall: Tumor-resident clones, often undetectable pretreatment in blood, expanded then contracted after pembrolizumab.

This material consisted of peripheral blood, taken 52 weeks after starting pembrolizumab. This clonotype was sampled from an adult with mismatch repair-deficient cancer. The J gene is TRBJ2-7, the V gene TRBV14; D is undetermined. CDR3 residues: CASSRASYEQYF. The CDR3 DNA follows: TGTGCCAGCAGCCGCGCGAGCTACGAGCAGTACTTC.